This is a list of T cell receptor beta chains from one sample in a study of CD8 T cells in Susac syndrome. TCRdb re-derived calls from the immunoSEQ multiplex PCR reads in MiXCR, one entry per CDR3 protein. The table has around 150,000 distinct CDR3 sequences, around 94% seen once; the top ten hold around 0.15%. Sequenced sample: CD4+ T cells from PBMCs. The receptors derive from a human donor in good health. CDR3s include the opening cysteine and the closing phenylalanine or tryptophan.

v_call	cdr3_aa
TRBV4-2	CASSQDGGSGNYGYTF
TRBV18	CASSGGAVMNTEAFF
TRBV5-4	CATSDRSSYEQYF
TRBV3-1	CASSQSRGRETQYF
TRBV23-1	CASRWAGGEAFF
TRBV5-4	CASSLAGGDQETQYF
TRBV3-1	CASSSQGDTQYF
TRBV21-1	CASSPRGRLQETQYF
TRBV7-9	CASSPTSGGPYGTDTQYF
TRBV7-8	CASSLAQGARTEAFF
TRBV18	CASSRTSGGPTDTQYF
TRBV29-1	CSVEGGYTF
TRBV6-1	CASRGQQNIQYF
TRBV2	CASSGDANEQFF
TRBV2	CASTTGGGYGYTF
TRBV7-2	CASSLGREGPDF
TRBV24-1	CATSPEGETQYF
TRBV2	CASRRQGNSYEQYF
TRBV3-1	CASSHSRDRGHWTREKLFF
TRBV18	CASSPGLGSGANVLTF